Below, 19 T cell receptor beta chains from the same sample are listed, as sequenced in a study of OX40 agonist ivuxolimab in advanced cancers. Produced via immunoSEQ multiplex PCR; TCRdb's table is partial and in-frame only. Of about 58,000 clones listed, 70% to 90% were seen once; the top ten hold over 0.7%. Here the sequenced sample was CD4+ or CD8+ T cells sorted from blood, taken in a trial of the OX40 agonist ivuxolimab. The receptors here all came from an adult with an advanced solid tumor such as melanoma, head and neck, liver or kidney cancer.

This rearrangement joins TRBV5-1 to TRBJ1-2, with TRBD1 matching over 8 bases. Germline V lookup: CDR1 SGHRS, CDR2 YFSETQ. This CDR3 contains 15 residues. After removal of 1 base from V and 8 bases from J, the junction contained 10 bases not matched to a gene. The CDR3 region has the DNA TGCGCCAGCAGCTTGAGTTCCAGGGGGCAAAGAGGCTACACCTTC. Translation gives CASSLSSRGQRGYTF.

DNA for the CDR3: TGTGCCAGCAGCTACGGACTAGCGGGGGACTACGAGCAGTACTTC. Its translation is CASSYGLAGDYEQYF. This chain uses TRBV9 with TRBJ2-7, with 13 bases that match TRBD2. Germline V CDR1 and CDR2: SGDLS, YYNGEE. The CDR3 loop spans 15 amino acids. With V trimmed by 4 bases and J by 3 bases, 4 bases remained unmatched.

The chain carries TRBV29-1 and TRBJ2-5; weak D call: TRBD1 (6 bases). V shed 2 bases and J shed 3 bases, with 22 bases lying between them. The CDR3 has 17 amino acids. The germline V gene has CDR1 SQVTM and CDR2 ANQGSEA. The CDR3 here is CSVEPATGRGKEETQYF. As DNA, the CDR3 is TGCAGCGTTGAACCCGCCACTGGCAGGGGTAAAGAAGAGACCCAGTACTTC.

This clone appeared many times. V usage is TRBV7-9 and J usage is TRBJ1-6; D remains ambiguous. Germline CDR1 is SEHNR and CDR2 is FQNEAQ (reference sequence). Trimming removed 1 base at V and 8 bases at J, with 3 bases between. This CDR3 has 12 residues. In nucleotides, the CDR3 is TGTGCCAGCAGCTTAGTAGATTCACCCCTCCACTTT. This sequence encodes CASSLVDSPLHF.

V is TRBV6-5 and J is TRBJ2-7; tentatively, D is TRBD1 (6 bases). This CDR3 is 13 amino acids long. Trimming shortened V by 10 bases and J by 2 bases, and 15 bases separated the two germline ends. Germline CDR1 reads MNHEY; CDR2 reads SVGAGI. CDR3 sequence (DNA): TGTGCCACCAGGGGCCTACTACCCTACGAGCAGTACTTC. Its translation: CATRGLLPYEQYF.

DNA for the CDR3: TGTGCCAGCACCGAACAGGGTAGATACACTGAAGCTTTCTTT. Residues: CASTEQGRYTEAFF. V usage is TRBV28 and J usage is TRBJ1-1, with a tentative D call TRBD1 (6 bases). The CDR3 sequence is 14 residues long. Germline V gene sequence: CDR1 MDHEN, CDR2 SYDVKM. The germline V and J ends were trimmed by 7 bases and 3 bases, with 15 bases remaining between them.

This clone was observed a single time. The chain has TRBV6-6 and TRBJ1-1; D may be TRBD1 (6 bases). Germline assignment: CDR1 MNHNY and CDR2 SVGAGI (reference sequence). This CDR3 region has 15 residues. Trimming took off 2 bases at V and 4 bases at J, with 14 bases between the two ends. CDR3 residues: CASSYPGTSSTEAFF. As DNA, the CDR3 is TGTGCCAGCAGTTACCCAGGGACATCCAGCACTGAAGCTTTCTTT.

This chain connects TRBV29-1 to TRBJ1-4; the D gene is possibly TRBD1 (5 bases). The germline V gene has CDR1 SQVTM and CDR2 ANQGSEA. Trimming pared 3 bases from V and 7 bases from J, leaving 12 bases between. CDR3 length: 13 residues. The DNA for the CDR3 is TGCAGCGTTGACGGGGCCGAAGGTGAAAAACTGTTTTTT. Amino acid sequence: CSVDGAEGEKLFF. Full variable domain (missing parts from reference TRBV29-1 and TRBJ1-4): SAVISQKPSRDICQRGTSLTIQCQVDSQVTMMFWYRQQPGQSLTLIATANQGSEATYESGFVIDKFPISRPNLTFSTLTVSNMSPEDSSIYLCSVDGAEGEKLFFGSGTQLSVL.

Only one count was recorded for this clone. The J gene is TRBJ2-2, the V gene TRBV7-7; no definite D call. V shed 5 bases and J shed 4 bases, with 11 bases lying between them. The V gene's germline CDR1 is SSHAT and CDR2 FNYEAQ (reference sequence). CDR3 size: 14 residues. CDR3 DNA: TGTGCCAGCAGCAAGGCAGTACGCACCGGGGAGCTGTTTTTT. Translating it yields CASSKAVRTGELFF.

Written as DNA, the CDR3 is TGTGCCAGCAGCTTGGGGCCTACCTGGGTGGATACGCAGTATTTT. Translating gives CASSLGPTWVDTQYF. The chain uses TRBV5-4 and TRBJ2-3; D not certain. Germline CDR1 SGHNT, CDR2 YYREEE (reference sequence). CDR3 size: 15 residues. V lost 0 bases and J 6 bases, leaving 14 bases between the germline ends.

The chain combines TRBV11-2 with TRBJ2-1; D is possibly TRBD1 (6 bases). Deletions cut 2 bases from V and 0 bases from J, with 11 bases between. The germline V gene encodes CDR1 SGHAT and CDR2 FQNNGV. This CDR3 contains 16 residues. This CDR3 is CASSLRQVSSYNEQFF. CDR3 nucleotides: TGTGCCAGCAGCTTACGACAGGTGAGCTCCTACAATGAGCAGTTCTTC.

The chain uses TRBV5-5 and TRBJ2-3; 9 bases align to TRBD2. Per the germline V gene, CDR1 is SGHKS and CDR2 is YYEKEE (reference sequence). The CDR3 is 16 residues long. V shed 0 bases and J 3 bases; nucleotides not matched to a gene: 5. CDR3 in DNA: TGTGCCAGCAGCTTGGTGACTAGCGGTAAGACAGATACGCAGTATTTT. This encodes CASSLVTSGKTDTQYF.

The table lists this clone with a few counts. The rearrangement uses TRBV9 and TRBJ2-2, with 7 bases identical to TRBD2. The CDR3 length is 18 residues. The germline gives CDR1 SGDLS, CDR2 YYNGEE. V gave up 0 bases and J gave up 3 bases; unmatched junction bases: 11. The CDR3 sequence: CASSVAVRASGDTGELFF. The CDR3 region has the DNA TGTGCCAGCAGCGTAGCGGTTAGGGCTAGCGGAGACACCGGGGAGCTGTTTTTT.

The rearrangement joins TRBV6-5 to TRBJ1-1; unclear D gene. The germline V gene encodes CDR1 MNHEY and CDR2 SVGAGI. V was cut by 5 bases and J by 7 bases, with 8 bases left in between. This CDR3 region has 11 residues. CDR3 nucleotides: TGTGCCAGCAGTGAATACAGTGAAGCTTTCTTT. This gives the protein CASSEYSEAFF.

A single count supports this clone. V usage is TRBV19 and J usage is TRBJ1-2, with TRBD1 as a possible D gene (6 bases). There are 13 residues in the CDR3. Looked up from germline, CDR1 is LNHDA and CDR2 is SQIVND (reference sequence). Trimming cost V 5 bases and J 5 bases, with 12 bases left between them. CDR3 sequence reads: CASSGGQFYGYTF. The CDR3 bases are TGTGCCAGTAGTGGAGGACAGTTTTATGGCTACACCTTC.

The rearrangement joins TRBV19 to TRBJ1-1; D unresolved. V was cut by 0 bases and J by 3 bases, with 11 bases left in between. CDR1 LNHDA and CDR2 SQIVND come from the germline V gene (reference sequence). The CDR3 sequence is 15 residues long. CDR3 residues: CASSIDGGMDTEAFF. The CDR3 coding sequence is TGTGCCAGTAGTATAGATGGCGGAATGGACACTGAAGCTTTCTTT.

This sequence joins TRBV7-6 and TRBJ2-7, with D possibly being TRBD2 (6 bases). Germline V CDR1 and CDR2: SGHVS, FNYEAQ. The V end lost 2 bases, the J end lost 0 bases, and 8 bases lay between the germline ends. The CDR3 length is 14 residues. Here the CDR3 reads CASSLLLASYEQYF. CDR3 nucleotide sequence: TGTGCCAGCAGCTTATTACTAGCCTCCTACGAGCAGTACTTC. Supplemented by reference TRBV7-6 and TRBJ2-7, the full variable domain reads GAGVSQSPRYKVTKRGQDVALRCDPISGHVSLYWYRQALGQGPEFLTYFNYEAQQDKSGLPNDRFSAERPEGSISTLTIQRTEQRDSAMYRCASSLLLASYEQYFGPGTRLTVT.

V and J are TRBV6-5 and TRBJ2-7; TRBD1 aligns across 10 bases. Germline CDR1 is MNHEY and CDR2 is SVGAGI. Trimming removed 2 bases from V and 2 bases from J; junction bases left unmatched: 0. The CDR3 covers 14 residues. The CDR3 bases are TGTGCCAGCAGTTACGACAGGGGGCCCTACGAGCAGTACTTC. As protein: CASSYDRGPYEQYF.

The chain has TRBV12-2 and TRBJ2-1; TRBD2 is the table's D call and was not checked against the DNA. TRBV12-2 is a pseudogene locus. The CDR3 runs to 15 residues. CDR3 protein: CASRLEVGDLNEQFF. The CDR3 DNA is TGTGCAAGTCGCTTGGAGGTCGGCGATCTCAATGAGCAGTTCTTC.